This is a list of T cell receptor beta chains from one sample in a study of shared clonotypes between healthy human individuals. Measured with immunoSEQ multiplex PCR; TCRdb has only the in-frame clones, and not every one. In the table there are hundreds of thousands of clones, around 96% of which are singletons. The sequencing sample was made of naive CD4+ T cells sorted from blood. The receptors were sampled from a woman aged 30 to 39 in good health. CDR3s include the opening cysteine and the closing phenylalanine or tryptophan. A D gene is named only where the DNA matches it firmly. Part of the rows lack a size; the others show once, few, many or a class for expanded clones.

clone_size: NA
j_call: TRBJ1-3
d_call: TRBD1
v_call: TRBV2
cdr3_nt: TGTGCCAGCCGGTCGAGACAGGGGCCTCCGAGCTCTGGAAACACCATATATTTT
cdr3_aa: CASRSRQGPPSSGNTIYF

clone_size: NA
j_call: TRBJ2-5
d_call: NA
v_call: TRBV4-1
cdr3_nt: TGCGCCAGCAGCCAAGTCTACGGGGGGCGAGATCGAGAGACCCAGTACTTC
cdr3_aa: CASSQVYGGRDRETQYF

clone_size: NA
j_call: TRBJ2-7
d_call: NA
v_call: TRBV5-4
cdr3_nt: TGTGCCAGCAGCTTGGTTCGGGGGGCGGGCGAGCAGTACTTC
cdr3_aa: CASSLVRGAGEQYF

clone_size: NA
j_call: TRBJ2-2
d_call: NA
v_call: TRBV2
cdr3_nt: TGTGCCAGCAGGCCAGGGGTCACCGGGGAGCTGTTTTTT
cdr3_aa: CASRPGVTGELFF

clone_size: NA
j_call: TRBJ2-7
d_call: TRBD2
v_call: TRBV27
cdr3_nt: TGTGCCAGCAGTCCCAGTGGTAGCGGGACCCTCTACGAGCAGTACTTC
cdr3_aa: CASSPSGSGTLYEQYF

clone_size: NA
j_call: TRBJ2-5
d_call: TRBD1
v_call: TRBV7-9
cdr3_nt: TGTGCCAGCAGCCCAGGGACAGGGATGGGAGAGACCCAGTACTTC
cdr3_aa: CASSPGTGMGETQYF

clone_size: once
j_call: TRBJ2-7
d_call: TRBD2
v_call: TRBV11-3
cdr3_nt: TGTGCCAGCAGCTTGGGACTAGCGGGAGACGAGCAGTACTTC
cdr3_aa: CASSLGLAGDEQYF

clone_size: few
j_call: TRBJ2-7
d_call: TRBD1
v_call: TRBV28
cdr3_nt: TGTGCCAGCAGACAGGGGGCTAAGCAGTACTTC
cdr3_aa: CASRQGAKQYF

clone_size: NA
j_call: TRBJ2-3
d_call: TRBD2
v_call: TRBV4-1
cdr3_nt: TGCGCCAGCAGCCAAGTGGGCCTAGCGGGCACAGATACGCAGTATTTT
cdr3_aa: CASSQVGLAGTDTQYF

clone_size: NA
j_call: TRBJ2-1
d_call: TRBD1
v_call: TRBV5-1
cdr3_nt: TGCGCCAGCAGCTACCGATACCGGACAGGGGCGAGACTTACTCCCAATGAGCAGTTCTTC
cdr3_aa: CASSYRYRTGARLTPNEQFF

clone_size: NA
j_call: TRBJ2-2
d_call: NA
v_call: TRBV5-1
cdr3_nt: TGCGCCAGCAGCTTGGCCATAGCCACCGGGGAGCTGTTTTTT
cdr3_aa: CASSLAIATGELFF

clone_size: NA
j_call: TRBJ2-1
d_call: TRBD2
v_call: TRBV6-5
cdr3_nt: TGTGCCAGCACTAGCGGGAGGGCAAATGAGCAGTTCTTC
cdr3_aa: CASTSGRANEQFF

clone_size: NA
j_call: TRBJ1-6
d_call: NA
v_call: TRBV28
cdr3_nt: TGTGCCAGCATAGGGGGTACATCACCCCTCCACTTT
cdr3_aa: CASIGGTSPLHF

clone_size: NA
j_call: TRBJ1-1
d_call: NA
v_call: TRBV25-1
cdr3_nt: TGTGCCAGCGTCTACGAGAACACTGAAGCTTTCTTT
cdr3_aa: CASVYENTEAFF

clone_size: NA
j_call: TRBJ1-3
d_call: TRBD1
v_call: TRBV7-8
cdr3_nt: TGTGCCAGCAGCTTTTCCCTTAGCAGGGGGCCTGGAAACACCATATATTTT
cdr3_aa: CASSFSLSRGPGNTIYF

clone_size: NA
j_call: TRBJ1-5
d_call: NA
v_call: TRBV15
cdr3_nt: TGTGCCACCAGCAGAGATCAGAAGGGCGAGCCCCAGCATTTT
cdr3_aa: CATSRDQKGEPQHF

clone_size: once
j_call: TRBJ2-7
d_call: TRBD2
v_call: TRBV27
cdr3_nt: TGTGCCAGCAGTTTAAAAGCGGGAGGCCACGAGCAGTACTTC
cdr3_aa: CASSLKAGGHEQYF